This T cell receptor beta chain was captured in a study of cytomegalovirus exposure and HLA in healthy donors. With V trimmed by 4 bases and J by 1 base, 4 bases remained unmatched. The germline CDR1 and CDR2 sequences are SGHDT and YYEEEE. The CDR3 extends over 14 amino acids. The table lists this clone with a count of one. Primers for the PCR totalled 60 Vbeta and 13 Jbeta. Using immunoSEQ multiplex PCR, the repertoire was profiled, and TCRdb retains in-frame clones only, with some absent. The top ten clones hold about 3.5% of a sample with about 97,000 clones, 73% of them seen once. The chain couples TRBV5-6 to TRBJ2-5; TRBD1 agrees at 7 bases. The sequenced sample was PBMCs. The TCR comes from a middle-aged man in good health and CMV-seronegative. CDR3 region: CASSLRGIQETQYF. CDR3 coding DNA: TGTGCCAGCAGCCTCAGGGGGATCCAAGAGACCCAGTACTTC.